This T cell receptor beta chain was sequenced in a study of Ad26.COV2.S vaccination and SARS-CoV-2 variants. Sequenced by immunoSEQ multiplex PCR; TCRdb stores in-frame clones only, minus some. The table records approximately 500,000 clones, around nine tenths of them present only once. Overall study results and limits: After vaccination, substantial breadth of spike-specific CD8+ and CD4+ responses was reported.

Between the trimmed V and J ends, which lost 0 bases and 9 bases, there was a span of 16 bases. Germline V gene sequence: CDR1 SGHNT, CDR2 YYREEE (reference sequence). This CDR3 is 15 amino acids long. Treatment defined: some 19 received Ad26.COV2.S at low or high dose, single or two shots; about 5 received placebo; per-sample allocation not given. Specimens were obtained on day 63 following the first vaccine or placebo injection. Comments on this clone: The antigen remains undetermined.

The sample consisted of peripheral blood, taken in a trial of Ad26.COV2.S vaccine versus placebo. The J gene is TRBJ2-1, the V gene TRBV5-4; perhaps TRBD2 as D (5 bases). This TCR was sampled from a person aged 18-60 years who received the Ad26.COV2.S COVID-19 vaccine or a placebo. CDR3 DNA: TGTGCCAGCAGCTTGGAGGCCGGACTCAAAGGTGAGCAGTTCTTC. Protein sequence: CASSLEAGLKGEQFF.